This T cell receptor beta chain was recorded in a study of OX40 agonist ivuxolimab in advanced cancers. Study-level findings and limits: CD4+ and CD8+ blood T cells expanded clonally by week 6 at 0.1 to 3.0 mg/kg. Antigens targeted by the expanded peripheral T cells were not determined.

Measured with immunoSEQ multiplex PCR; TCRdb has only the in-frame clones, and not every one. The sample includes roughly 120,000 clones, about 90% of them seen just once. Trimming removed 7 bases at V and 4 bases at J, with 17 bases between. The germline CDR1 and CDR2 sequences are MDHEN and SYDVKM. The CDR3 runs to 15 residues. Regarding this clone: What it binds is not known.

Here the sequenced sample was CD4+ or CD8+ T cells sorted from blood, taken in a trial of the OX40 agonist ivuxolimab. The chain employs TRBV28 and TRBJ1-3, with D perhaps matching TRBD1 (5 bases). The source is an adult with an advanced solid tumor such as melanoma, head and neck, liver or kidney cancer. The chain's CDR3 is CASTPPRTTGNTIYF. In DNA form, the CDR3 reads TGTGCCAGCACCCCTCCGAGGACAACCGGAAACACCATATATTTT.